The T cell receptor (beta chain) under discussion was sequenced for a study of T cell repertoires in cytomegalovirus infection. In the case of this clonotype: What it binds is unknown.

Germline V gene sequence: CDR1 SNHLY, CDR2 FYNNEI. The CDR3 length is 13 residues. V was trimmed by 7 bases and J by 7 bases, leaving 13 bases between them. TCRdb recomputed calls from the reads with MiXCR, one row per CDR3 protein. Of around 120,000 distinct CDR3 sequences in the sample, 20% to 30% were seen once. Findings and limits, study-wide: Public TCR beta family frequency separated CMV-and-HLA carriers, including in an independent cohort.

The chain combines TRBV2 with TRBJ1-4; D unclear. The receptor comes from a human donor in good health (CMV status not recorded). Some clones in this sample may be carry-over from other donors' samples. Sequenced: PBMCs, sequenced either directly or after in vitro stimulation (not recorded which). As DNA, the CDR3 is TGTGCCAGCAAGGGCGGCTTTGCTGAAAAACTGTTTTTT. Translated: CASKGGFAEKLFF.